The table lists the clone carrying this TCR beta chain with a few counts. Its matching antigen is unknown. A single record per CDR3 protein comes from TCRdb applying MiXCR to the 5' RACE reads. The sample includes 350,000 to 450,000 distinct CDR3 sequences, approximately 15% of them seen just once. The entry originates in a study of T-cell memory formation after mild COVID-19. Study-wide results and caveats: Researchers could not confirm that second-wave clones peaking on day 37 targeted SARS-CoV-2.

Germline trimming cut 4 bases from V and 5 bases from J; bases unmatched to any gene: 4. The CDR3 totals 13 residues. CDR1 and CDR2 from the germline V gene are DFQATT and SNEGSKA (reference sequence). This sequence was found in a man between 18 and 29 years old who had mild COVID-19 (a few samples of this study predate the infection). Cell type and time point are not known. Sequencing was done on a sample of PBMCs or a T cell subset sorted from them (not recorded which). V gene TRBV20-1 combines with J gene TRBJ2-5; 10 nucleotides agree with TRBD2. Here the CDR3 DNA reads TGCAGTGCTACTAGCGGGGGTTTTGAGACCCAGTACTTC. It codes for CSATSGGFETQYF.